Below, 4 T cell receptor beta chains from the same sample are listed, as sequenced in a study of CD8+CD57+ T cells in acquired aplastic anemia (dated by TCRdb to the late 2010s). Sequenced using an Illumina HiSeq 2000. Genomic DNA was used as template for profiling of TCR beta VDJ combinations and CDR3 sequences. TCRdb reanalyzed the raw reads on its own, using fastp at Q25 for trimming and MiXCR for clone calling, and kept in-frame beta chains. Each record represents a unique CDR3 protein, reported with the most common genes and DNA among its rows. This sample comprises 100,000 to 150,000 distinct CDR3 sequences, roughly 40% of them detected only once. The top ten constitute 6.5% to 10% of the sample. The sequenced material came from sorted CD4+, CD8+, or CD8+CD57+ T cells (not recorded which) from PBMCs. Every receptor here comes from a human donor in good health, serving as a control.

This clonotype was seen many times. The V and J genes are TRBV5-1 and TRBJ2-3; 8 nucleotides align to TRBD2. The CDR3 has 16 amino acids. The germline CDR1 and CDR2 sequences are SGHRS and YFSETQ. Germline trimming cut 6 bases from V and 0 bases from J; bases unmatched to any gene: 9. The CDR3 DNA sequence: TGCGCCAGCACCCCCCCAAGCGGGGGCAGCACAGATACGCAGTATTTT. It encodes CASTPPSGGSTDTQYF.

The V and J genes are TRBV30 and TRBJ1-1; D call uncertain. The V gene's germline CDR1 is GTSNPN and CDR2 SVGIG (reference sequence). CDR3 length: 12 amino acids. With 0 bases removed from V and 4 bases from J, the gap between germline ends came to 6 bases. As DNA, the CDR3 is TGTGCCTGGAGTGTACTCGGCACTGAAGCTTTCTTT. This translates into CAWSVLGTEAFF.

This clonotype was seen a few times. The rearrangement joins TRBV4-2 to TRBJ2-1, with 11 positions matching TRBD2. V gave up 4 bases and J gave up 1 base; unmatched junction bases: 3. CDR3 size: 16 residues. CDR1 and CDR2 from the germline V gene are LGHNA and YNFKEQ. The CDR3 here is CASSPWTSGSYNEQFF. CDR3 DNA sequence: TGTGCCAGCAGCCCCTGGACTAGCGGGTCCTACAATGAGCAGTTCTTC.

This clonotype was counted only a few times. V is TRBV6-1 and J is TRBJ2-2; 11 nucleotides align to TRBD1. Germline assignment: CDR1 MNHNS and CDR2 SASEGT. Unmatched junction bases numbered 5, after V lost 6 bases and J lost 5 bases. The CDR3 has 15 residues. The CDR3 sequence: CASRRTGGNTGELFF. The CDR3 DNA reads TGTGCCAGCAGAAGGACAGGGGGCAATACCGGGGAGCTGTTTTTT.